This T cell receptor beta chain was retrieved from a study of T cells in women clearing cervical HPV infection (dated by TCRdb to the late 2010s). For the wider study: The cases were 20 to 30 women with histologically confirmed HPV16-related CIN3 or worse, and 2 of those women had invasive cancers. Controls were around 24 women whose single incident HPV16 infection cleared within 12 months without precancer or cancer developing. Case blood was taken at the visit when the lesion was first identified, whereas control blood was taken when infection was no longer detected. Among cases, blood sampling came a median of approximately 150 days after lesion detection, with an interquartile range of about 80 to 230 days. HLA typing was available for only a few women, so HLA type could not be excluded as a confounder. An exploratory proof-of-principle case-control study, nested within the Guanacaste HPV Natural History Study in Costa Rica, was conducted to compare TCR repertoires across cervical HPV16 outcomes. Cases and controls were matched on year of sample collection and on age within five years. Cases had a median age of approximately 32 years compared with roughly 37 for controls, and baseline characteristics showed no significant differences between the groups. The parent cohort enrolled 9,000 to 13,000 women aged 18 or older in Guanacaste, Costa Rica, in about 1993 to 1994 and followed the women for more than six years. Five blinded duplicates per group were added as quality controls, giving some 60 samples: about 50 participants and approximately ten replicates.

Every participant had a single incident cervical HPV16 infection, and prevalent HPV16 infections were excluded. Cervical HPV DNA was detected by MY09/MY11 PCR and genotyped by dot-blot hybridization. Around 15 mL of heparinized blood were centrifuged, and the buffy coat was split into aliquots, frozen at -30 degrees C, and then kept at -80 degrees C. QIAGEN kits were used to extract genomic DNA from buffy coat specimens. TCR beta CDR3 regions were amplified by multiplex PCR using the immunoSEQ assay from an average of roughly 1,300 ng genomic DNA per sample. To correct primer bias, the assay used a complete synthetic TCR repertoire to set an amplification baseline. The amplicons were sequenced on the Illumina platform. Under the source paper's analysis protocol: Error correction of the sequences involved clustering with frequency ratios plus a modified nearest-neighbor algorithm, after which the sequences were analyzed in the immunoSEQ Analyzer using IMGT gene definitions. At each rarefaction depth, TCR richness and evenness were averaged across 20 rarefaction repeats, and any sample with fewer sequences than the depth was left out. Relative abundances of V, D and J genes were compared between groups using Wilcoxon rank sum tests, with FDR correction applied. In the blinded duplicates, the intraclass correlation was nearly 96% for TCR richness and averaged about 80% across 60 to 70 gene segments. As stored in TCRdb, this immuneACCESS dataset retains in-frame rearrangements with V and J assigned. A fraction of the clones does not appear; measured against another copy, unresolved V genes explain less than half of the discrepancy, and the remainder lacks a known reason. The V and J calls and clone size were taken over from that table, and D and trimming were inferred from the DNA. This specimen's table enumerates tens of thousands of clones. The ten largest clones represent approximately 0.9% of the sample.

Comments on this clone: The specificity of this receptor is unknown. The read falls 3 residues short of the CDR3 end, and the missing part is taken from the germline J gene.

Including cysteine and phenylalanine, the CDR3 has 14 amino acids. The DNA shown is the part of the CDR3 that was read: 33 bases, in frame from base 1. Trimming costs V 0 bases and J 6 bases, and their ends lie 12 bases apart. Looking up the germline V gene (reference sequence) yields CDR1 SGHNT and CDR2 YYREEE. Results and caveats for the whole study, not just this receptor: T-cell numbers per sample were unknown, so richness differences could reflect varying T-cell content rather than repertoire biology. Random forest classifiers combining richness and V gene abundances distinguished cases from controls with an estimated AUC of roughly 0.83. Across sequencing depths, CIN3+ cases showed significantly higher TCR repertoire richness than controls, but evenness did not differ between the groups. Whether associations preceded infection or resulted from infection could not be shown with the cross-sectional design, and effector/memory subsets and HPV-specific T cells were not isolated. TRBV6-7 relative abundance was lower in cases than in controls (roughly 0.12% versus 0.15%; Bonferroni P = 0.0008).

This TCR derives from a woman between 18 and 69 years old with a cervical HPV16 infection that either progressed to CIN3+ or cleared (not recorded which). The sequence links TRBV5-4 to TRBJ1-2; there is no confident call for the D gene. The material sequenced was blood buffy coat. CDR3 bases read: TGTGCCAGCAGCTTGGATCGGGGTACGGATGGC. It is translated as CASSLDRGTDG. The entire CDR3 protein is CASSLDRGTDGYTF.